This TCR beta chain was recovered during a study of blood T cell repertoires in COVID-19. Only in-frame clones appear in the TCRdb table, and some are missing; sequencing was by immunoSEQ multiplex PCR. The sample lists some 320,000 clones, roughly nine tenths seen once, with around 2.5% in the top ten. CDR1 is MRHNA and CDR2 is SNTAGT in the germline V gene. V was clipped by 8 bases and J by 7 bases, with 12 bases between them. The CDR3 contains 12 residues. This clonotype was sampled from a man between 60 and 75 years old who had recovered from COVID-19. Material: PBMCs or T cells enriched from blood (not recorded which). This rearrangement joins TRBV6-4 to TRBJ1-5, with D perhaps matching TRBD1 (5 bases). The CDR3 coding sequence is TGTGCCAGCCACGGCAGGGCCCAGCCCCAGCATTTT. It codes for CASHGRAQPQHF.